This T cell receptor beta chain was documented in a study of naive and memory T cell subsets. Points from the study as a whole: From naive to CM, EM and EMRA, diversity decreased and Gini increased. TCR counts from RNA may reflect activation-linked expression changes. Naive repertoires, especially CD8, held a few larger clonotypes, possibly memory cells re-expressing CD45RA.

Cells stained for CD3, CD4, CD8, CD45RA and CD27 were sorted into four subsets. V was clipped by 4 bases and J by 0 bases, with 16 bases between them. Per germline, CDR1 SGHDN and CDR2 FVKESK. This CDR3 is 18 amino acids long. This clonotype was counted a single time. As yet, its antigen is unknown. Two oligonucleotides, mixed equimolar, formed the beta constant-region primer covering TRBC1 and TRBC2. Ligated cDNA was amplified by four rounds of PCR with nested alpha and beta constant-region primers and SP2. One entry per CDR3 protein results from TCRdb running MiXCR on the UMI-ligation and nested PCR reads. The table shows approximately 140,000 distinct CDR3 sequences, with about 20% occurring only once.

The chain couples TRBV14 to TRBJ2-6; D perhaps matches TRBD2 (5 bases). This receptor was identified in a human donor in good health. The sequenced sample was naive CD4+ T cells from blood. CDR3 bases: TGTGCCAGCAGCCCAAGCGGACTGTGGAGCTCTGGGGCCAACGTCCTGACTTTC. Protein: CASSPSGLWSSGANVLTF.